What follows are 13 T cell receptor beta chains derived from one specimen sequenced in a study of T-cell reconstitution after alpha-beta-depleted transplantation in children. Unique molecular identifiers were used in preparing the TCRbeta library. Using its own MiXCR run on the PCR reads, TCRdb lists one record per CDR3 protein. The sample lists almost 600,000 distinct CDR3 sequences; 25% to 30% were seen once. The input for sequencing was PBMCs, taken before TCRalphabeta/CD19-depleted stem cell transplant. Receptors were obtained from a boy younger than two with Wiskott-Aldrich syndrome, due to receive a stem cell transplant.

This clonotype showed up just a few times. The rearrangement uses TRBV5-6 and TRBJ2-1; a possible D gene is TRBD2 (6 bases). From germline, CDR1 is SGHDT and CDR2 YYEEEE. Trimming cost V 4 bases and J 10 bases, with 27 bases left between them. This CDR3 is 17 amino acids long. The CDR3 loop is CASSTGRVAVLFSEQFF. The CDR3 DNA reads TGTGCCAGCAGCACCGGACGCGTAGCGGTACTTTTTTCCGAGCAGTTCTTC.

The chain employs TRBV5-6 and TRBJ2-1; D gene unclear. Deletions cut 4 bases from V and 6 bases from J, with 14 bases between. Germline CDR1 reads SGHDT; CDR2 reads YYEEEE. This CDR3 has 14 amino acids. CDR3 in amino acids: CASSGFTDRNEQFF. DNA of the CDR3: TGTGCCAGCAGCGGATTCACGGACCGCAATGAGCAGTTCTTC.

This rearrangement joins TRBV5-5 to TRBJ1-2; tentatively, D is TRBD1 (6 bases). The CDR3 has 14 residues. Per germline, CDR1 SGHKS and CDR2 YYEKEE (reference sequence). V gave up 5 bases and J gave up 1 base, with 12 bases separating them. The CDR3 DNA reads TGTGCCAGCAGGGACAGTCAGAATAACTATGGCTACACCTTC. Protein: CASRDSQNNYGYTF.

The chain couples TRBV12-3 or TRBV12-4 to TRBJ2-1; TRBD2 aligns across 12 bases. The CDR3 loop spans 16 amino acids. After removal of 5 bases from V and 9 bases from J, the junction contained 11 bases not matched to a gene. Written as DNA, the CDR3 is TGTGCCAGCAGTCCCCCGACTAGCGGGAGAGAATTTGAGCAGTTCTTC. This gives the protein CASSPPTSGREFEQFF.

This clonotype was seen only a few times. The chain combines TRBV29-1 with TRBJ1-4; 9 nucleotides line up with TRBD1. The V and J ends lost 4 bases and 9 bases, in that order; junction bases with no gene match: 6. The germline V gene encodes CDR1 SQVTM and CDR2 ANQGSEA. The CDR3 loop spans 13 amino acids. The CDR3 here is CSVGDRAGKKLFF. The CDR3 DNA reads as TGCAGCGTTGGGGACAGGGCAGGAAAAAAACTGTTTTTT.

This clonotype appeared a few times. The rearrangement joins TRBV7-9 to TRBJ2-1; D uncertain. The CDR3 is made up of 13 amino acids. Germline assignment: CDR1 SEHNR and CDR2 FQNEAQ (reference sequence). As DNA, the CDR3 is TGTGCAACCGGACGGACCATTTACAATGAGCAGTTCTTC. It specifies CATGRTIYNEQFF.

In this sample, this clonotype turned up many times. This chain connects TRBV11-2 to TRBJ2-1; D is unclear. This CDR3 contains 14 residues. Trimming left V 3 bases short and J 2 bases short, with 8 bases between. Germline V gene lookup returns CDR1 SGHAT and CDR2 FQNNGV. Written as DNA, the CDR3 is TGTGCCAGCAGCTTGGGCCAGACCTACAATGAGCAGTTCTTC. It specifies CASSLGQTYNEQFF.

As DNA, the CDR3 is TGCGCCAGCAGCTTGGAGGTTAGCCTGGCGAGGAGCTCCTACAATGAGCAGTTCTTC. This codes for CASSLEVSLARSSYNEQFF. This rearrangement joins TRBV5-1 to TRBJ2-1; no clear D gene. CDR3 size: 19 residues. From germline, CDR1 is SGHRS and CDR2 YFSETQ. Trimming cost V 0 bases and J 0 bases, with 19 bases left between them.

This clonotype was recorded a few times. This chain uses TRBV7-9 with TRBJ2-6; D not resolved. The germline V and J ends were trimmed by 6 bases and 2 bases, with 11 bases remaining between them. Germline V gives CDR1 SEHNR, CDR2 FQNEAQ (reference sequence). The length of the CDR3 is 15 residues. The CDR3 spells CASSPSGAGANVLTF. The DNA for the CDR3 is TGTGCCAGCAGTCCAAGTGGGGCTGGGGCCAACGTCCTGACTTTC.

This chain links TRBV21-1 with TRBJ1-2; the table's D call TRBD1 went unverified against the DNA. TRBV21-1 is termed a pseudogene. This CDR3 region has 17 residues. For the CDR3, the DNA is TGTGCCAGCAGCAAAGTATCGGGACAGGGAACTCTCTATGGCTACACCTTC. Protein sequence: CASSKVSGQGTLYGYTF.

The sample holds many counts of this clonotype. The chain links TRBV24-1 to TRBJ2-2; TRBD1 agrees at 8 bases. V was pared by 4 bases and J by 5 bases, with 2 bases of the junction left unmatched. Germline CDR1 is KGHDR and CDR2 is SFDVKD. The CDR3 loop spans 14 amino acids. CDR3 loop: CATSEWTGTGELFF. As DNA, the CDR3 is TGTGCCACCAGTGAGTGGACAGGGACCGGGGAGCTGTTTTTT.

This clonotype was recorded at least ten times. At one end, the junction sequence differs from germline, possibly due to a read error. The chain recombines TRBV5-1 with TRBJ2-5; 9 bases are shared with TRBD1. This CDR3 comprises 14 residues. CDR1 is SGHRS, CDR2 YFSETQ, per germline. The CDR3 DNA sequence: TGTGCCAGCAGTTTAGGGACAGGGCAAGAGACCCAGTACTTC. As protein: CASSLGTGQETQYF.

In its sample, this clonotype was seen a few times. The chain combines TRBV30 with TRBJ1-2; D ambiguous. The germline V gene has CDR1 GTSNPN and CDR2 SVGIG (reference sequence). V dropped 2 bases and J dropped 7 bases, with 14 bases sitting between them. This CDR3 is 13 amino acids long. As DNA, the CDR3 is TGTGCCTGGAGTTCGGCGCCAACGGGTGGCTACACCTTC. It specifies CAWSSAPTGGYTF.